This TCR beta chain was recorded in a study of blood T cell repertoires in COVID-19. The data were produced by immunoSEQ multiplex PCR, yet TCRdb's version contains in-frame clones alone and is incomplete. The table includes hundreds of thousands of clones, about 82% detected once. Germline loops: CDR1 MNHEY, CDR2 SMNVEV (reference sequence). V was pared by 5 bases and J by 0 bases, with 11 bases between. CDR3 length: 15 amino acids. The rearrangement links TRBV27 to TRBJ1-3; D might be TRBD1 (5 bases). Sequencing was carried out using PBMCs or T cells enriched from blood (not recorded which). This receptor was identified in a woman aged 45 to 65 who had recovered from COVID-19. Here the CDR3 reads CASSRAGPSGNTIYF. CDR3 coding DNA: TGTGCCAGCAGTCGCGCAGGGCCCTCTGGAAACACCATATATTTT.